This T cell receptor (beta chain) was captured by sequencing in a study of response to subunit inactivated influenza vaccine. Study-wide results and limits: Researchers suggested that each seasonal influenza vaccination recruits few new T cells.

TCRdb reprocessed the RT-PCR reads with MiXCR, giving one entry per CDR3 protein. The table has about 700,000 distinct CDR3 sequences, approximately 13% seen once. This clonotype occurred a few times. As yet, its antigen is unknown. The CDR3 has 14 residues. Trimming took 6 bases from V and 9 from J, leaving 18 bases between them. Looked up from germline, CDR1 is SGHTA and CDR2 is FQGNSA. The receptor was derived from a man aged 45-60 years who received an inactivated influenza vaccine. This specimen consisted of PBMCs from blood, obtained roughly 15 days before vaccination. The chain links TRBV7-2 to TRBJ1-5, with a tentative D call TRBD1 (6 bases). DNA for the CDR3: TGTGCCAGCAGTATAGACAGGAGCCTTAGGCCCCAGCATTTT. Translated: CASSIDRSLRPQHF.